A single sample is the source of the 17 T cell receptor beta chains below, sequenced in a study of cytotoxic CD8 clonotypes in ibrutinib-treated CLL. Method: immunoSEQ multiplex PCR; TCRdb's copy keeps in-frame clones and lacks some. Here the sample spans 57,000 or so clones, 54% being singletons. This specimen consisted of PBMCs, obtained at disease progression, from a patient treated with ibrutinib. The receptors originated from a human donor with chronic lymphocytic leukemia.

This clone was observed a few times. V is TRBV19 and J is TRBJ1-2; D is uncertain. Per the germline V gene, CDR1 is LNHDA and CDR2 is SQIVND (reference sequence). Trimming left V 4 bases short and J 9 bases short, with 12 bases between. CDR3 length equals 12 residues. The CDR3 here is CASSTLGSSYTF. The CDR3 nucleotides are TGTGCCAGTAGTACGCTCGGAAGTAGCTACACCTTC.

The V call is TRBV5-1, the J call TRBJ1-1; D is unresolved. The CDR3 is made up of 15 amino acids. Germline V gene lookup returns CDR1 SGHRS and CDR2 YFSETQ. Trimming took off 0 bases at V and 1 base at J, with 10 bases between the two ends. In DNA, the CDR3 is TGCGCCAGCAGCTTGGACCCACTGGGGAACACTGAAGCTTTCTTT. It yields the protein CASSLDPLGNTEAFF.

Turning to this clone: With a much larger clone just one base away, this may be a read error. The rearrangement links TRBV6-5 to TRBJ1-5, with 10 bases that match TRBD1. The J segment lost 0 bases and the V segment lost 10 bases, leaving 3 bases of the junction unmatched. Germline loops: CDR1 MNHEY, CDR2 SVGAGI. There are 14 residues in the CDR3. The CDR3 DNA sequence: TGTGCCACCGGGACAGGGGATAGCAATCAGCCCCAGCATTTT. Translated: CATGTGDSNQPQHF.

The J gene is TRBJ1-5, the V gene TRBV2; D unresolved. The CDR3 contains 13 residues. Trimming left V 8 bases short and J 1 base short, with 9 bases between. Germline V gene data show CDR1 as SNHLY and CDR2 as FYNNEI. The CDR3 nucleotides are TGTGCCAGCTACCTGGACAGCAATCAGCCCCAGCATTTT. Amino acids: CASYLDSNQPQHF.

The J gene is TRBJ1-4, the V gene TRBV28, with a possible D match to TRBD1 (5 bases). CDR1 is MDHEN, CDR2 SYDVKM, per germline. This CDR3 region has 14 residues. V dropped 7 bases and J dropped 7 bases, with 16 bases sitting between them. CDR3 sequence: CASTQLPGFEKLFF. The CDR3 DNA sequence: TGTGCCAGCACCCAACTGCCAGGGTTTGAAAAACTGTTTTTT.

This clone appeared many times. The genes are TRBV5-6 and TRBJ1-5; TRBD1 is a possible D gene (5 bases). Trimming took off 1 base at V and 7 bases at J, with 15 bases between the two ends. This CDR3 comprises 15 residues. The germline V gene has CDR1 SGHDT and CDR2 YYEEEE. The CDR3 DNA reads TGTGCCAGCAGCTTGAGTCAGGGACTAGGGCAGCCCCAGCATTTT. Residues: CASSLSQGLGQPQHF.

This clone was found a few times. The chain joins TRBV5-4 to TRBJ2-7, with D possibly being TRBD2 (6 bases). Trimming took off 0 bases at V and 5 bases at J, with 12 bases between the two ends. The CDR3 runs to 14 residues. Germline V gene lookup returns CDR1 SGHNT and CDR2 YYREEE (reference sequence). This chain's CDR3 is CASSLVGEEDEQYF. CDR3 DNA sequence: TGTGCCAGCAGCTTGGTGGGGGAGGAGGACGAGCAGTACTTC.

The sample holds many counts of this clone. The chain joins TRBV27 to TRBJ2-3; 7 nucleotides match TRBD1. J lost 2 bases, V lost 4 bases, and 9 bases had no gene match. Germline-derived CDR1 and CDR2 are MNHEY and SMNVEV (reference sequence). CDR3 size: 16 residues. The CDR3 is CASSSAYRGTTDTQYF. The CDR3 coding sequence is TGTGCCAGCAGTTCAGCCTACAGGGGAACCACAGATACGCAGTATTTT.

This chain connects TRBV9 to TRBJ1-1, with D hard to call. V lost 6 bases, J lost 0 bases, and 6 bases lay in between. Germline lookup yields CDR1 SGDLS and CDR2 YYNGEE. The CDR3 consists of 12 residues. CDR3 DNA: TGTGCCAGCACACGGGTGAACACTGAAGCTTTCTTT. Translated, it gives CASTRVNTEAFF.

V gene TRBV10-1 combines with J gene TRBJ1-5; possibly TRBD1 for D (6 bases). Germline CDR1 is WNHNN and CDR2 is SYGVQD (reference sequence). This CDR3 comprises 14 residues. V lost 1 base, J lost 7 bases, and 11 bases lay in between. CDR3 coding DNA: TGCGCCAGCAGTGAGTGCCGGGGGCGGCAGCCCCAGCATTTT. Its protein is CASSECRGRQPQHF.

J is TRBJ1-1 and V is TRBV30; D remains ambiguous. Germline V gene lookup returns CDR1 GTSNPN and CDR2 SVGIG (reference sequence). V gave up 1 base and J gave up 4 bases, with 7 bases separating them. This CDR3 contains 12 residues. DNA for the CDR3: TGTGCCTGGAGTGCCCAGGTCACTGAAGCTTTCTTT. It codes for CAWSAQVTEAFF.

This chain joins TRBV29-1 and TRBJ1-1; D call uncertain. Trimming shortened V by 4 bases and J by 1 base, and 10 bases separated the two germline ends. Germline-derived CDR1 and CDR2 are SQVTM and ANQGSEA. This CDR3 has 13 residues. The DNA of the CDR3 is TGCAGCGTTGTCTTTACGCGGAACACTGAAGCTTTCTTT. Its protein is CSVVFTRNTEAFF.

This chain connects TRBV19 to TRBJ2-7; TRBD1 matches 7 bases. From germline, CDR1 is LNHDA and CDR2 SQIVND (reference sequence). The CDR3 runs to 14 residues. J lost 4 bases, V lost 5 bases, and 8 bases had no gene match. CDR3 bases: TGTGCCAGTAGTCATCCGGGACAGATATACGAGCAGTACTTC. This encodes CASSHPGQIYEQYF. Looking up the rest from reference TRBV19 and TRBJ2-7 gives the full variable domain: DGGITQSPKYLFRKEGQNVTLSCEQNLNHDAMYWYRQDPGQGLRLIYYSQIVNDFQKGDIAEGYSVSREKKESFPLTVTSAQKNPTAFYLCASSHPGQIYEQYFGPGTRLTVT.

This clone was detected a few times. The rearrangement links TRBV5-1 to TRBJ1-2; 8 nucleotides match TRBD1. The germline gives CDR1 SGHRS, CDR2 YFSETQ. The V segment lost 0 bases and the J segment 3 bases; nucleotides outside the gene matches: 1. The CDR3 covers 14 residues. Here the CDR3 DNA reads TGCGCCAGCAGCTTGGCAGGGGGCGACTATGGCTACACCTTC. It encodes CASSLAGGDYGYTF.

The chain combines TRBV27 with TRBJ2-5, with 10 positions matching TRBD2. The J call may be faulty, since TRBJ2-7 better matches the DNA end. Germline CDR1 is MNHEY and CDR2 is SMNVEV (reference sequence). The CDR3 has 14 residues. In DNA, the CDR3 is TGTGCCAGCAGTTTGGACAGCGGGAGGGACGAGCAGTACTTC. It specifies CASSLDSGRDEQYF.

This clone has a handful of counts. The rearrangement links TRBV7-7 to TRBJ2-5; 8 bases align to TRBD2. CDR1 and CDR2 from the germline V gene are SSHAT and FNYEAQ (reference sequence). This CDR3 comprises 16 residues. V lost 1 base, J lost 4 bases, and 8 bases stayed unmatched. CDR3 sequence (DNA): TGTGCCAGCAGCTTAGGCTCGGGGGGGTTGGGAGAGACCCAGTACTTC. Translating it yields CASSLGSGGLGETQYF.

V usage is TRBV7-2 and J usage is TRBJ1-3, with 7 positions matching TRBD1. V gave up 5 bases and J gave up 1 base; unmatched junction bases: 5. The CDR3 covers 15 residues. Germline CDR1 is SGHTA and CDR2 is FQGNSA. The CDR3 bases are TGTGCCAGCAGCCAACAGGGGATTTCTGGAAACACCATATATTTT. It specifies CASSQQGISGNTIYF.